The source of this T cell receptor (beta chain) is a study of response to subunit inactivated influenza vaccine (dated by TCRdb to the late 2010s). Study-wide context: To follow how T cells responded to a trivalent subunit inactivated influenza vaccine, the researchers relied on deep quantitative profiling of the T cell receptor repertoire. Overall study results and their limits: The authors suggested that each seasonal influenza vaccination may recruit only a limited number of new T cells.

The germline V gene (reference sequence) gives CDR1 as DFQATT and CDR2 as SNEGSKA. CDR3 length: 15 amino acids, cysteine to phenylalanine. Only the CDR3 part of the read is kept: 45 bases, read in frame from the first base. V is reduced by 3 bases and J by 3 bases, leaving a spacing of 15 bases between them. Libraries were prepared through RT-PCR. Sequencing instrument: Illumina HiSeq 2500. The raw public reads went through TCRdb reprocessing: fastp at Q25, MiXCR clone calling, in-frame beta chains kept. Identical CDR3 protein sequences are pooled into one entry, listed with their most common genes and DNA. The sample yields about 570,000 distinct CDR3 sequences; approximately 10% were counted once. The ten most abundant clones make up 11% of the sample. This clonotype was seen a few times. Its binding antigen is unknown. No base-level quality is on record; no much larger clone is a single base apart.

This sample was shared with a second study, whose subject was T cells expressing NK-cell markers. The second study's paper adds: 5'RACE template switching, by which a universal primer site and unique molecular identifiers were added, was used to make TCR beta cDNA libraries. In sorted CD3+CD56+NKG2C+, CD3+CD56+NKG2C- and CD3+CD56-NKG2C+ T-cell subsets from several donors, TCR beta-chain repertoires were profiled. Among the eight sequenced donors, only one was HCMV-seronegative, while the other seven were HCMV-seropositive. To restrict sorting to alphabetaTCR-expressing T cells, an anti-gammadeltaTCR antibody was added in several experiments. For 6 or 7 donors, the dominant CD3+CD56+NKG2C+ clonotypes were among the top 10 CD8+ clonotypes and accounted for about 1.0-7.5% of CD8+ T cells. Those dominant clonotypes were again the most abundant among CD3+CD56-NKG2C+ cells in a few donors, at about 28.3-60.1%. Whether the expanded NKG2C-expressing T cell clones were specific for HCMV antigens was left unclear. Randomly selected healthy volunteers, three men and five women, were used as the eight sequenced donors. HCMV serostatus was determined by detecting HCMV-specific IgG in serum with a commercial ELISA kit. Ficoll density gradient centrifugation was used to isolate peripheral blood mononuclear cells from blood. For over five donors, bulk peripheral blood T-cell repertoires were also sequenced from unsorted PBMC. cDNA synthesis was primed from the TCR beta constant segment and was followed by two successive PCR amplification steps. The libraries were sequenced on Illumina HiSeq 2000/2500, MiSeq or NextSeq, producing 2 x 150 bp reads. MIGEC was used to demultiplex reads and group reads by UMI, and MiTCR was used to assemble and quantify clonotypes. To exclude erroneous sequences, only TCR cDNA sequences supported by at least two reads were retained. Downstream repertoire analysis used the tcR package, and clonotypes were matched across fractions by CDR3 nucleotide sequence plus V segment. VDJmatch was used to annotate antigen specificity against VDJdb, with one amino acid substitution in CDR3 allowed.

The sample consisted of PBMCs from blood, taken on the day of vaccination. The V gene is TRBV20-1 and the J gene is TRBJ2-1, and the D gene may be TRBD2, 5 bases matching. The receptor was derived from a man aged 50-60 years who received an inactivated influenza vaccine. Donor details come from another sample of the same person, matched by shared clones. In nucleotides, the sequence is TGCAGTGCTAGCCGGGATCCTTTTAACTACAATGAGCAGTTCTTC. Its coded protein is CSASRDPFNYNEQFF.